The clone carrying this T cell receptor (beta chain) was seen many times. The antigen is not known. This sample was included in a study of T cell clonality in common variable immunodeficiency. Study conclusions and caveats: Common variable immunodeficiency TCR beta sequences reportedly had fewer deletions and N-nucleotide insertions.

Method: immunoSEQ multiplex PCR; TCRdb's copy keeps in-frame clones and lacks some. The sample offers tens of thousands of clones and no singletons, the top ten holding 3.4%. This clonotype was sampled from a person aged 18 to 70 in good health. The specimen sequenced was peripheral blood mononuclear cells.

The CDR3 sequence is CASSLIAGRSYNEQFF. Incomplete CDR3 DNA: TGCGCCAGCAGCTTAATAGCGGGACGCTCCTACAATGAG. The rearrangement joins TRBV5-1 to TRBJ2-1, with 8 bases identical to TRBD2. Read data end 3 residues before the CDR3 end; the end is taken from the germline J gene. Per germline, CDR1 SGHRS and CDR2 YFSETQ. With 2 bases clipped from V and 0 bases from J, the junction kept 4 bases outside the gene matches. The CDR3 runs 16 residues.